The clone carrying this T cell receptor beta chain was detected only once. This sample is part of a study of blood T cell repertoires in COVID-19. V was cut by 5 bases and J by 0 bases, with 7 bases left in between. The V gene's germline CDR1 is SNHLY and CDR2 FYNNEI. The CDR3 sequence is 14 residues long. Per the study methods: Using reference gene primer amplification, nucleated cell counts were estimated. Generated by immunoSEQ multiplex PCR, the TCRdb table keeps only in-frame clones and is missing some. That table furnishes V, J and clone size, whereas the DNA furnished D and trimming. The repertoire consists of around 70,000 clones, with approximately 89% occurring once and the leading ten covering around 10%.

The sequenced sample consisted of peripheral blood. This clonotype was sampled from an elderly man with acute or convalescent COVID-19. This rearrangement joins TRBV2 to TRBJ1-4; possible D gene TRBD1, 6 bases. This CDR3 reads CASSTGTTNEKLFF. DNA of the CDR3: TGTGCCAGCAGTACAGGGACAACTAATGAAAAACTGTTTTTT.